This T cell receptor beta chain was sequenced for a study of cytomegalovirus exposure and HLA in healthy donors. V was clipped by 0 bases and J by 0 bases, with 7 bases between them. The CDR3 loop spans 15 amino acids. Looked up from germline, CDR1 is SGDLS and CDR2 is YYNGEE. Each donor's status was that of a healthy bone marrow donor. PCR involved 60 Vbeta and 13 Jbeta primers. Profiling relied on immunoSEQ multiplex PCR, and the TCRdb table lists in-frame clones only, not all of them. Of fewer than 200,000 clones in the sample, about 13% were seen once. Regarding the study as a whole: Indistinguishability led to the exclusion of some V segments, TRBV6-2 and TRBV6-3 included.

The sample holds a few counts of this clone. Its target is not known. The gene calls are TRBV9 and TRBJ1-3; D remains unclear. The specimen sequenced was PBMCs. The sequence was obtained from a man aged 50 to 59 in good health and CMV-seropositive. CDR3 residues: CASSVAVDSGNTIYF. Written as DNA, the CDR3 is TGTGCCAGCAGCGTAGCGGTAGACTCTGGAAACACCATATATTTT.